These 25 T cell receptor beta chains were all obtained from the same sample, sequenced in a study of T cell responses to AZD1222 COVID-19 vaccine. Clones were read by immunoSEQ multiplex PCR, and TCRdb kept only the in-frame ones, dropping some. The sample carries 150,000 or so clones, about 92% recorded once. Source: peripheral blood, taken on day 0 of AZD1222 vaccination. The receptors stem from an adult in good health.

The chain combines TRBV2 with TRBJ2-1; D gene unclear. Germline values: CDR1 SNHLY, CDR2 FYNNEI. The CDR3 length is 11 residues. V dropped 10 bases and J dropped 6 bases, with 10 bases sitting between them. The CDR3 here is CATHGRNEQFF. Written as DNA, the CDR3 is TGTGCCACCCACGGGCGCAATGAGCAGTTCTTC.

The CDR3 sequence is CASSFTHLTEAFF. CDR3 bases: TGTGCCAGCAGCTTTACTCACCTCACTGAAGCTTTCTTT. The chain couples TRBV7-9 to TRBJ1-1, with D unresolved. From germline, CDR1 is SEHNR and CDR2 FQNEAQ (reference sequence). The CDR3 runs 13 residues. V lost 3 bases and J 4 bases, leaving 9 bases between the germline ends.

This chain joins TRBV30 and TRBJ1-1; a weak D match, TRBD1 (5 bases). The V and J ends lost 6 bases and 5 bases respectively, with 16 bases between them. This CDR3 contains 13 residues. Per germline, CDR1 GTSNPN and CDR2 SVGIG (reference sequence). Here the CDR3 reads CACPIGSGTEAFF. For the CDR3, the DNA is TGTGCCTGCCCCATAGGGTCAGGGACTGAAGCTTTCTTT.

The CDR3 DNA reads TGTGCCAGCAGCCCCCGGGCAGGACCCGGCTACACCTTC. Translation: CASSPRAGPGYTF. The chain combines TRBV7-3 with TRBJ1-2; D is uncertain. This CDR3 has 13 residues. Between the trimmed V and J ends, which lost 5 bases and 8 bases, there was a span of 15 bases. Germline V gene lookup returns CDR1 SGHTA and CDR2 FQGTGA.

The CDR3 DNA is TGTGCCAGCAGCTTATATGGCAGGGGAGACAATGAGCAGTTCTTC. Translating it yields CASSLYGRGDNEQFF. The J gene is TRBJ2-1, the V gene TRBV7-9, with D perhaps TRBD1 (6 bases). The CDR3 extends over 15 amino acids. V was clipped by 2 bases and J by 5 bases, with 13 bases between them. Germline lookup yields CDR1 SEHNR and CDR2 FQNEAQ (reference sequence).

This sequence joins TRBV6-5 and TRBJ2-7; 8 bases are shared with TRBD2. V lost 10 bases to trimming and J lost 2 bases; unmatched junction nucleotides: 4. The CDR3 is made up of 12 amino acids. CDR1 is MNHEY and CDR2 is SVGAGI in the germline V gene. CDR3 region: CATTGLAYEQYF. The DNA for the CDR3 is TGTGCCACCACGGGACTAGCCTACGAGCAGTACTTC.

This chain connects TRBV5-4 to TRBJ1-3; D is unclear. The CDR3 contains 16 residues. V dropped 0 bases and J dropped 0 bases, with 10 bases sitting between them. Germline V lookup: CDR1 SGHNT, CDR2 YYREEE (reference sequence). The CDR3 coding sequence is TGTGCCAGCAGCTTGGGGCCCACTTACTCTGGAAACACCATATATTTT. This sequence encodes CASSLGPTYSGNTIYF.

The rearrangement joins TRBV20-1 to TRBJ1-3; D gene uncertain. The CDR3 runs 15 residues. Trimming took off 3 bases at V and 0 bases at J, with 12 bases between the two ends. The V gene's germline CDR1 is DFQATT and CDR2 SNEGSKA (reference sequence). In DNA form, the CDR3 reads TGCAGTGCTAGTTGGCAGTTGCCCTCTGGAAACACCATATATTTT. Protein: CSASWQLPSGNTIYF.

This clone has only a few counts. The rearrangement links TRBV9 to TRBJ1-3; D is possibly TRBD1 (6 bases). Per germline, CDR1 SGDLS and CDR2 YYNGEE. This CDR3 has 18 residues. V was trimmed by 0 bases and J by 0 bases, leaving 16 bases between them. CDR3 sequence (DNA): TGTGCCAGCAGCGTAGAGGGGGGGGGAACCTCCTCTGGAAACACCATATATTTT. It encodes CASSVEGGGTSSGNTIYF.

The chain links TRBV2 to TRBJ2-2; D unclear. Germline values: CDR1 SNHLY, CDR2 FYNNEI. This CDR3 has 15 residues. CDR3 DNA: TGTGCAACAGCACGGCCCGGGCTAAACACCGGGGAGCTGTTTTTT. Amino acids: CATARPGLNTGELFF.

The chain employs TRBV9 and TRBJ2-1; 11 bases fit TRBD2. CDR1 is SGDLS, CDR2 YYNGEE, per germline. The CDR3 is made up of 16 amino acids. V shed 0 bases and J 4 bases; nucleotides not matched to a gene: 3. The CDR3 reads CASSVGGLAVYNEQFF. In nucleotides, the CDR3 is TGTGCCAGCAGCGTAGGGGGACTAGCGGTGTACAATGAGCAGTTCTTC. Full variable domain (outside the CDR3, taken from reference TRBV9 and TRBJ2-1): DSGVTQTPKHLITATGQRVTLRCSPRSGDLSVYWYQQSLDQGLQFLIQYYNGEERAKGNILERFSAQQFPDLHSELNLSSLELGDSALYFCASSVGGLAVYNEQFFGPGTRLTVL.

This chain joins TRBV6-6 and TRBJ1-1; D not resolved. V was shortened by 8 bases and J by 4 bases, with 5 bases between the two germline ends. The CDR3 is 10 amino acids. CDR1 MNHNY and CDR2 SVGAGI come from the germline V gene (reference sequence). The CDR3 region is CASRGTEAFF. CDR3 nucleotides: TGTGCCAGCCGAGGCACTGAAGCTTTCTTT.

Regarding this clone: This same CDR3 is encoded by further DNA sequences in the sample. The chain is built from TRBV13 and TRBJ1-5, with D possibly TRBD1 on 5 matching bases. V was shortened by 0 bases and J by 2 bases, with 8 bases between the two germline ends. The germline V gene has CDR1 PRHDT and CDR2 FYEKMQ (reference sequence). The CDR3 covers 15 residues. CDR3 region: CASSLGGGGNQPQHF. The CDR3 DNA reads as TGTGCCAGCAGCTTAGGGGGGGGAGGCAATCAGCCCCAGCATTTT.

The rearrangement links TRBV19 to TRBJ1-1; D unclear. The V and J ends lost 3 bases and 7 bases respectively, with 6 bases between them. CDR3 length equals 11 residues. Germline loops: CDR1 LNHDA, CDR2 SQIVND (reference sequence). The CDR3 spells CASSIGSEAFF. The CDR3 bases are TGTGCCAGTAGTATTGGCAGTGAAGCTTTCTTT.

The CDR3 DNA is TGCAGTGCTAGTCTGCTAGCGGGAGCGGCAGGAGGCGAGCAGTACTTC. Amino acids: CSASLLAGAAGGEQYF. The rearrangement joins TRBV20-1 to TRBJ2-7; TRBD2 aligns across 10 bases. The germline V gene encodes CDR1 DFQATT and CDR2 SNEGSKA (reference sequence). V lost 3 bases, J lost 6 bases, and 14 bases stayed unmatched. This CDR3 is 16 amino acids long.

V and J are TRBV6-5 and TRBJ1-6; D ambiguous. Germline CDR1 MNHEY, CDR2 SVGAGI. The CDR3 is 14 amino acids. Between the trimmed V and J ends, which lost 5 bases and 10 bases, there was a span of 15 bases. CDR3 amino acids: CASSQLDPTSPLHF. The CDR3 DNA reads as TGTGCCAGCAGTCAGCTGGATCCAACCTCACCCCTCCACTTT.

This chain connects TRBV11-1 to TRBJ2-7; D unclear. This CDR3 has 13 amino acids. Germline V CDR1 and CDR2: SGHAT, FQDESV (reference sequence). The ends were cut back, 2 bases at V and 0 bases at J, with 5 bases in the middle. CDR3 coding DNA: TGTGCCAGCAGCTTACAGGCCTCCTACGAGCAGTACTTC. Translation: CASSLQASYEQYF.

This sequence joins TRBV20-1 and TRBJ1-2; D remains unclear. CDR1 and CDR2 (germline): DFQATT, SNEGSKA (reference sequence). CDR3 length: 11 amino acids. With 6 bases removed from V and 3 bases from J, the gap between germline ends came to 8 bases. The CDR3 nucleotides are TGCAGTGCCGCGACGGACTATGGCTACACCTTC. Protein sequence: CSAATDYGYTF.

The V and J genes are TRBV6-5 and TRBJ1-2; D unclear. V shed 5 bases and J shed 7 bases, with 20 bases lying between them. CDR1 MNHEY and CDR2 SVGAGI come from the germline V gene. This CDR3 contains 15 residues. The CDR3 DNA sequence: TGTGCCAGCAGTCAAACCGGCGGGTGGTATCGTGGCTACACCTTC. This sequence encodes CASSQTGGWYRGYTF.

The chain recombines TRBV11-2 with TRBJ2-1; TRBD1 is a possible D gene (6 bases). V lost 1 base and J lost 1, with 8 bases in between. CDR3 length: 15 amino acids. Germline assignment: CDR1 SGHAT and CDR2 FQNNGV. CDR3 region: CASSLGRGSYNEQFF. CDR3 DNA: TGTGCCAGCAGCTTAGGCAGGGGATCCTACAATGAGCAGTTCTTC.

Only one count was recorded for this clone. The CDR3 loop reads CASSFSGGDSNQPQHF. CDR3 sequence (DNA): TGTGCCAGCAGCTTTTCTGGGGGCGATAGCAATCAGCCCCAGCATTTT. The V and J genes are TRBV5-5 and TRBJ1-5, with a weak D call TRBD1 (6 bases). The germline V gene has CDR1 SGHKS and CDR2 YYEKEE (reference sequence). V lost 2 bases and J lost 0, with 12 bases in between. The length of the CDR3 is 16 residues. Based on the CDR3 plus reference TRBV5-5 and TRBJ1-5, the full variable domain is DAGVTQSPTHLIKTRGQQVTLRCSPISGHKSVSWYQQVLGQGPQFIFQYYEKEERGRGNFPDRFSARQFPNYSSELNVNALLLGDSALYLCASSFSGGDSNQPQHFGDGTRLSIL.

The V gene is TRBV9, the J gene TRBJ1-1; D ambiguous. This CDR3 region has 10 residues. V lost 3 bases and J lost 5, with 2 bases in between. Germline CDR1 and CDR2: SGDLS and YYNGEE. Here the CDR3 reads CASSATEAFF. In nucleotides, the CDR3 is TGTGCCAGCAGCGCTACTGAAGCTTTCTTT.

The V gene is TRBV28, the J gene TRBJ2-3; D not certain. The ends were cut back, 4 bases at V and 2 bases at J, with 1 base in the middle. CDR3 length: 11 amino acids. Germline lookup yields CDR1 MDHEN and CDR2 SYDVKM. The CDR3, as DNA: TGTGCCAGCAGTTACACAGATACGCAGTATTTT. This encodes CASSYTDTQYF. The complete variable domain, with remaining parts taken from reference TRBV28 and TRBJ2-3, reads DVKVTQSSRYLVKRTGEKVFLECVQDMDHENMFWYRQDPGLGLRLIYFSYDVKMKEKGDIPEGYSVSREKKERFSLILESASTNQTSMYLCASSYTDTQYFGPGTRLTVL.

The chain is built from TRBV5-1 and TRBJ2-2; no clear D. The CDR3 is 15 residues long. Germline CDR1 is SGHRS and CDR2 is YFSETQ. The germline V and J ends were trimmed by 1 base and 6 bases, with 13 bases remaining between them. CDR3 loop: CASSLKGPPAGELFF. Written as DNA, the CDR3 is TGCGCCAGCAGCTTGAAAGGCCCGCCGGCCGGGGAGCTGTTTTTT.

This clone was recorded a few times. The chain recombines TRBV28 with TRBJ2-5; no clear D. Looked up from germline, CDR1 is MDHEN and CDR2 is SYDVKM. V was clipped by 3 bases and J by 7 bases, with 12 bases between them. This CDR3 region has 13 residues. The CDR3 region is CASSFEDAGTQYF. The DNA of the CDR3 is TGTGCCAGCAGTTTTGAGGACGCAGGGACCCAGTACTTC. Using reference TRBV28 and TRBJ2-5 for the parts outside the CDR3, the full variable domain is DVKVTQSSRYLVKRTGEKVFLECVQDMDHENMFWYRQDPGLGLRLIYFSYDVKMKEKGDIPEGYSVSREKKERFSLILESASTNQTSMYLCASSFEDAGTQYFGPGTRLLVL.